Each of the 28 T cell receptor beta chains below was sequenced from the same sample in a study of cytomegalovirus exposure and HLA in healthy donors. PCR was performed using 60 Vbeta and 13 Jbeta primers. Libraries were prepared by immunoSEQ multiplex PCR; TCRdb keeps only in-frame clonotypes and omits some of them. Here the sample spans some 57,000 clones, roughly 90% being singletons. Sample: PBMCs. These receptors all stem from a man aged 25-40 years in good health and CMV-seropositive.

This rearrangement joins TRBV11-2 to TRBJ1-1; TRBD1 might be the D (5 bases). Deletions cut 6 bases from V and 0 bases from J, with 11 bases between. CDR3 length equals 14 residues. The germline V gene has CDR1 SGHAT and CDR2 FQNNGV. In DNA, the CDR3 is TGTGCCAGCAGATGGGGGGGATTGAACACTGAAGCTTTCTTT. Its protein is CASRWGGLNTEAFF.

The gene calls are TRBV5-1 and TRBJ2-2; 7 bases line up with TRBD2. After removal of 4 bases from V and 1 base from J, the junction contained 4 bases not matched to a gene. The germline V gene encodes CDR1 SGHRS and CDR2 YFSETQ. The CDR3 extends over 15 amino acids. The DNA of the CDR3 is TGCGCCAGCAGCCGGGGGGATCAGAACACCGGGGAGCTGTTTTTT. Residues: CASSRGDQNTGELFF. The complete variable domain, with remaining parts taken from reference TRBV5-1 and TRBJ2-2, reads KAGVTQTPRYLIKTRGQQVTLSCSPISGHRSVSWYQQTPGQGLQFLFEYFSETQRNKGNFPGRFSGRQFSNSRSEMNVSTLELGDSALYLCASSRGDQNTGELFFGEGSRLTVL.

The rearrangement uses TRBV19 and TRBJ1-2; no clear D. Germline lookup yields CDR1 LNHDA and CDR2 SQIVND (reference sequence). The V and J ends lost 4 bases and 4 bases respectively, with 13 bases between them. This CDR3 is 14 amino acids long. The CDR3 bases are TGTGCCAGTAGTAATCGGAGGCCGCTCTATGGCTACACCTTC. Amino acids: CASSNRRPLYGYTF.

The V gene is TRBV28, the J gene TRBJ2-1; no clear D gene. The CDR3 runs 13 residues. Looked up from germline, CDR1 is MDHEN and CDR2 is SYDVKM. The ends were cut back, 6 bases at V and 5 bases at J, with 11 bases in the middle. The CDR3: CASRRQINNEQFF. The CDR3 nucleotides read TGTGCCAGCAGGCGGCAAATCAACAATGAGCAGTTCTTC.

Of note for this clone: Its ends do not fully match the called genes, so a read error is possible. The V call is TRBV4-2, the J call TRBJ1-1, with D perhaps TRBD1 (6 bases). The CDR3 is 14 amino acids. The germline V gene has CDR1 LGHNA and CDR2 YNFKEQ. CDR3 region: CASSQDQVVGQPSF. CDR3 bases: TGTGCCAGCAGCCAAGATCAGGTTGTGGGACAACCCTCCTTT.

As concerns this clone: The identical CDR3 is also encoded by other nucleotide sequences in the sample. The rearrangement uses TRBV7-2 and TRBJ1-5; D remains ambiguous. V gave up 1 base and J gave up 1 base, with 8 bases separating them. Germline CDR1 is SGHTA and CDR2 is FQGNSA. CDR3 length equals 15 residues. CDR3 sequence reads: CASSLVPESNQPQHF. Written as DNA, the CDR3 is TGTGCCAGCAGCTTAGTCCCAGAAAGCAATCAGCCCCAGCATTTT.

The gene calls are TRBV6-5 and TRBJ2-3; possible D gene TRBD1, 7 bases. V was shortened by 4 bases and J by 3 bases, with 17 bases between the two germline ends. From germline, CDR1 is MNHEY and CDR2 SVGAGI. The CDR3 loop spans 16 amino acids. The CDR3 loop is CASSSSWRGLTDTQYF. The CDR3 DNA follows: TGTGCCAGCAGTTCCTCGTGGAGGGGGCTGACAGATACGCAGTATTTT.

The genes are TRBV14 and TRBJ2-5, with 9 bases lining up with TRBD1. The DNA end is a closer match to TRBJ2-7, so the J assignment may be wrong. This CDR3 comprises 14 residues. The V gene's germline CDR1 is SGHDN and CDR2 FVKESK. CDR3 sequence: CASSSWTGAYEQYF. In DNA form, the CDR3 reads TGTGCCAGCAGCTCTTGGACAGGGGCCTACGAGCAGTACTTC.

This chain uses TRBV4-2 with TRBJ1-4; perhaps TRBD1 as D (5 bases). Trimming left V 0 bases short and J 7 bases short, with 12 bases between. In germline, CDR1 is LGHNA, CDR2 YNFKEQ. The CDR3 consists of 15 residues. The CDR3 DNA reads as TGTGCCAGCAGCCAAGATTCAGGGCTATTTGAAAAACTGTTTTTT. Translation: CASSQDSGLFEKLFF.

V gene TRBV30 combines with J gene TRBJ2-7, with no clear D. From germline, CDR1 is GTSNPN and CDR2 SVGIG (reference sequence). The CDR3 consists of 13 residues. With 3 bases removed from V and 5 bases from J, the gap between germline ends came to 14 bases. The CDR3 nucleotides are TGTGCCTGGAGAAAAAGCCTAGTCCACGAGCAGTACTTC. Encoded protein: CAWRKSLVHEQYF.

The V gene is TRBV18, the J gene TRBJ1-2; the D gene is possibly TRBD1 (6 bases). Per germline, CDR1 KGHSH and CDR2 LQKENI. This CDR3 is 15 amino acids long. V gave up 2 bases and J gave up 4 bases, with 14 bases separating them. The CDR3 region is CASSPTAGVAYGYTF. Here the CDR3 DNA reads TGTGCCAGCTCACCAACGGCAGGGGTGGCCTATGGCTACACCTTC.

The chain links TRBV6-5 to TRBJ1-1; the D gene is possibly TRBD1 (6 bases). There are 16 residues in the CDR3. Between the trimmed V and J ends, which lost 0 bases and 5 bases, there was a span of 16 bases. Germline V CDR1 and CDR2: MNHEY, SVGAGI. DNA for the CDR3: TGTGCCAGCAGTTACTCGACGCGGGGGCGAGGGACTGAAGCTTTCTTT. As protein: CASSYSTRGRGTEAFF.

This clone was found once. The chain uses TRBV2 and TRBJ2-7; 8 bases map to TRBD2. The CDR3 length is 15 residues. V lost 6 bases and J lost 1; bases outside the gene matches: 8. CDR1 is SNHLY and CDR2 is FYNNEI in the germline V gene. DNA of the CDR3: TGTGCCAGCAGATATACTAGCGGTTCATCCTACGAGCAGTACTTC. This codes for CASRYTSGSSYEQYF.

This chain uses TRBV5-4 with TRBJ2-7; D perhaps matches TRBD2 (5 bases). This CDR3 comprises 16 residues. The V end lost 0 bases, the J end lost 0 bases, and 13 bases lay between the germline ends. Germline CDR1 and CDR2: SGHNT and YYREEE (reference sequence). This CDR3 reads CASSLDLAESSYEQYF. In DNA form, the CDR3 reads TGTGCCAGCAGCTTGGATCTAGCTGAGAGCTCCTACGAGCAGTACTTC.

The V gene is TRBV28, the J gene TRBJ1-1; 9 nucleotides agree with TRBD1. This CDR3 spans 16 amino acids. V lost 2 bases and J lost 1; bases outside the gene matches: 5. Germline values: CDR1 MDHEN, CDR2 SYDVKM. In nucleotides, the CDR3 is TGTGCCAGCAGTTTACCCCAGACAGGGGGGAACACTGAAGCTTTCTTT. Translation: CASSLPQTGGNTEAFF.

V gene TRBV27 combines with J gene TRBJ2-1; TRBD2 matches 10 bases. With V trimmed by 3 bases and J by 8 bases, 7 bases remained unmatched. Germline CDR1 reads MNHEY; CDR2 reads SMNVEV (reference sequence). The CDR3 loop spans 15 amino acids. CDR3 nucleotides: TGTGCCAGCAGTTTGAGCGGGAGGGGCGTCGATGAGCAGTTCTTC. Translation gives CASSLSGRGVDEQFF.

For this clone: Other DNA variants within this sample encode the same CDR3. The chain links TRBV18 to TRBJ1-1; D ambiguous. The germline V and J ends were trimmed by 6 bases and 0 bases, with 8 bases remaining between them. The CDR3 is made up of 13 amino acids. Germline loops: CDR1 KGHSH, CDR2 LQKENI. The CDR3 DNA reads TGTGCCAGCTCTCGTGGCATGAACACTGAAGCTTTCTTT. It translates to CASSRGMNTEAFF.

V and J are TRBV14 and TRBJ2-1, with 8 bases fitting TRBD1. The V and J ends lost 1 base and 6 bases, in that order; junction bases with no gene match: 2. The CDR3 consists of 14 residues. Germline-derived CDR1 and CDR2 are SGHDN and FVKESK. CDR3 sequence: CASSQARGRNEQFF. The CDR3 DNA is TGTGCCAGCAGCCAAGCCAGGGGGCGCAATGAGCAGTTCTTC.

This clone has just one count. V gene TRBV19 combines with J gene TRBJ2-1, with 9 positions matching TRBD2. The CDR3 length is 15 residues. Trimming removed 7 bases from V and 2 bases from J; junction bases left unmatched: 6. Germline CDR1 and CDR2: LNHDA and SQIVND (reference sequence). The CDR3 reads CASKVREGTYNEQFF. CDR3 DNA: TGTGCCAGTAAAGTGCGGGAGGGAACCTACAATGAGCAGTTCTTC.

CDR3 in amino acids: CASSPRTGVNEKLFF. In DNA form, the CDR3 reads TGTGCCAGCTCACCAAGGACAGGAGTTAATGAAAAACTGTTTTTT. V usage is TRBV18 and J usage is TRBJ1-4; TRBD1 aligns across 7 bases. This CDR3 comprises 15 residues. Looked up from germline, CDR1 is KGHSH and CDR2 is LQKENI. V shed 2 bases and J 4 bases; nucleotides not matched to a gene: 4.

The chain is built from TRBV19 and TRBJ2-2, with D possibly TRBD2 on 5 matching bases. CDR1 is LNHDA, CDR2 SQIVND, per germline (reference sequence). Trimming left V 7 bases short and J 3 bases short, with 18 bases between. This CDR3 is 16 amino acids long. CDR3 nucleotides: TGTGCCAGTACCCCCGGGGTAGCCGAGGACACCGGGGAGCTGTTTTTT. This encodes CASTPGVAEDTGELFF.

This sequence joins TRBV6-5 and TRBJ2-1; D possibly corresponds to TRBD2 (6 bases). Per the germline V gene, CDR1 is MNHEY and CDR2 is SVGAGI. This CDR3 has 15 residues. The V and J ends lost 4 bases and 7 bases respectively, with 17 bases between them. CDR3 coding DNA: TGTGCCAGCAGTTCCGACTTGGCGGGACCTAATGAGCAGTTCTTC. Protein: CASSSDLAGPNEQFF.

The V call is TRBV6-4, the J call TRBJ2-1; D may be TRBD2 (6 bases). Germline V lookup: CDR1 MRHNA, CDR2 SNTAGT. Trimming shortened V by 5 bases and J by 3 bases, and 14 bases separated the two germline ends. The length of the CDR3 is 15 residues. CDR3 bases: TGTGCCAGCAGTCTCTACGGGAGTGGCTACAATGAGCAGTTCTTC. Encoded protein: CASSLYGSGYNEQFF.

This chain connects TRBV5-1 to TRBJ1-4; perhaps TRBD1 as D (5 bases). Germline V gene lookup returns CDR1 SGHRS and CDR2 YFSETQ. V was trimmed by 0 bases and J by 3 bases, leaving 6 bases between them. The CDR3 contains 14 residues. This chain's CDR3 is CASSLDRPNEKLFF. In DNA, the CDR3 is TGCGCCAGCAGCTTGGACAGGCCTAATGAAAAACTGTTTTTT.

This rearrangement joins TRBV9 to TRBJ1-2; D unclear. The germline gives CDR1 SGDLS, CDR2 YYNGEE. The CDR3 is 17 amino acids. V was clipped by 2 bases and J by 2 bases, with 19 bases between them. In nucleotides, the CDR3 is TGTGCCAGCAGCGTCACGAGCGGTCATTTGGGGAACTATGGCTACACCTTC. Translated, it gives CASSVTSGHLGNYGYTF.

This chain uses TRBV9 with TRBJ1-5; 9 nucleotides agree with TRBD1. The CDR3 spans 14 residues. Germline trimming cut 4 bases from V and 7 bases from J; bases unmatched to any gene: 6. Germline CDR1 SGDLS, CDR2 YYNGEE. CDR3 sequence (DNA): TGTGCCAGCAGCCGCGGGACAGGGAAACAGCCCCAGCATTTT. Translated, it gives CASSRGTGKQPQHF.

This chain connects TRBV14 to TRBJ1-2; unclear D gene. The CDR3 length is 12 residues. Germline V gene data show CDR1 as SGHDN and CDR2 as FVKESK. V lost 7 bases and J 14 bases, leaving 20 bases between the germline ends. The CDR3 DNA follows: TGTGCCAGCACCCGATTGGGCAGGTCGGCTACCTTC. Its protein is CASTRLGRSATF.

This clone has only one observation. The chain is built from TRBV28 and TRBJ1-6; 9 bases match TRBD1. This CDR3 spans 19 amino acids. Germline V gives CDR1 MDHEN, CDR2 SYDVKM. The V gene end was trimmed by 6 bases and the J gene end by 0 bases; junction bases not matched to a gene: 12. The CDR3 sequence: CASRDATGTGSSYNSPLHF. In nucleotides, the CDR3 is TGTGCCAGCAGGGATGCCACCGGGACAGGGAGCTCCTATAATTCACCCCTCCACTTT.